These T cell receptor beta chains were read from a single sample in a study of T-cell memory formation after mild COVID-19. A single record per CDR3 protein comes from TCRdb applying MiXCR to the 5' RACE reads. The table lists 400,000 or so distinct CDR3 sequences, 20% of them singletons. The specimen was PBMCs or a T cell subset sorted from them (not recorded which). The receptors originated from an adult woman who had mild COVID-19 (a few samples of this study predate the infection). Cell type and time point are not known. CDR3s include the opening cysteine and the closing phenylalanine or tryptophan.

>TRBV20-1
CSANPGQLTDTQYF
>TRBV12-3/TRBV12-4
CASSRTAGNTIYF
>TRBV7-9
CASSFTGLTGGLYEQYF
>TRBV7-9
CASSLVGGAPGELFF
>TRBV9
CASSVGPAGTETQYF
>TRBV19
CASSAGTANNSPLHF
>TRBV11-1
CASSLGDRALFDTQYF
>TRBV9
CASSVGGGHSGDTQYF
>TRBV4-2
CASSQGTEGDTQYF
>TRBV7-2
CASSMTGGNYGYTF
>TRBV30
CAWSKAGGLRETQYF
>TRBV20-1
CSVGLNEQFF
>TRBV7-2
CASSLSGVAAYNEQFF
>TRBV24-1
CATRDTSGRDHEQYF
>TRBV12-3/TRBV12-4
CASSLRAGGPYEQYF
>TRBV19
CASSPWLPSYEQYF
>TRBV3-1
CASSQDLTSYEQYF
>TRBV27
CASSSGQGINIQYF